The 2 T cell receptor beta chains below come from one sample, sequenced in a study of T cell changes during pregnancy in multiple sclerosis. The method was immunoSEQ multiplex PCR; TCRdb's version includes in-frame clones alone and lacks a portion of them. The table shows fewer than 30,000 clones, with about 91% occurring only once. The sequencing used CD8+ T cells from peripheral blood mononuclear cells, collected in the second trimester of pregnancy. These receptor sequences come from a female donor with multiple sclerosis, enrolled in a pregnancy study.

The chain has TRBV5-4 and TRBJ2-1, with D maybe TRBD1 (5 bases). This CDR3 comprises 15 residues. CDR1 and CDR2 (germline): SGHNT, YYREEE (reference sequence). The V end lost 0 bases, the J end lost 0 bases, and 7 bases lay between the germline ends. CDR3 DNA sequence: TGTGCCAGCAGCTTGGTGACAGACTCCTACAATGAGCAGTTCTTC. Its translation is CASSLVTDSYNEQFF.

Here the CDR3 reads CASSYSPGNDYGYTF. The DNA for the CDR3 is TGTGCCAGCAGTTACTCGCCAGGGAACGACTATGGCTACACCTTC. The chain has TRBV6-5 and TRBJ1-2; D perhaps matches TRBD1 (5 bases). Trimming stripped 0 bases from V and 3 bases from J, with 11 bases between. CDR3 length: 15 amino acids. CDR1 is MNHEY and CDR2 is SVGAGI in the germline V gene.